This T cell receptor beta chain was identified in a study of T cells after yellow fever vaccination. Background on the study: The fractions with low cell numbers were processed using SMART-Seq v4 Ultra Low Input. Study findings and constraints: Among primary-vaccination clones, most reappeared after the booster, at about 95% for CD4 and around 91% for CD8. Abundant bulk-derived clonotypes could contaminate FACS-sorted repertoires.

This clonotype has only a few counts. What it binds is not known. Using its own MiXCR run on the 5' RACE reads, TCRdb lists one record per CDR3 protein. This sample has around 100,000 distinct CDR3 sequences, with roughly 8.9% found just once. V lost 8 bases to trimming and J lost 1 base, with 12 bases between them. In germline, CDR1 is MNHNS, CDR2 SASEGT. The CDR3 consists of 13 residues. This rearrangement joins TRBV6-1 to TRBJ2-7; D possibly corresponds to TRBD1 (5 bases). The source material was CD8+ T cells sorted from PBMCs, sampled 45 days after the yellow fever booster vaccination. This TCR was recovered from a man younger than 45 who received the YFV17D yellow fever vaccine. The CDR3 here is CASGIQVSYEQYF. CDR3 DNA: TGTGCCAGCGGCATACAGGTATCCTACGAGCAGTACTTC.